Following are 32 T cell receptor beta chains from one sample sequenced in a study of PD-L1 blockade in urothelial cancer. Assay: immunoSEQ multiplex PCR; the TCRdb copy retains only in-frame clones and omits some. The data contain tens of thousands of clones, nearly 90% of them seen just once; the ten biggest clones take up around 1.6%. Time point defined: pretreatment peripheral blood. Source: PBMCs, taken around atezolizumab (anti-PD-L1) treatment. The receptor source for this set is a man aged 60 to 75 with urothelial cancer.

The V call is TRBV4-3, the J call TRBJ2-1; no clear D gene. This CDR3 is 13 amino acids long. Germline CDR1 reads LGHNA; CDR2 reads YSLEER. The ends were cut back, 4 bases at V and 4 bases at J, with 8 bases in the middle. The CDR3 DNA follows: TGCGCCAGCAGCCCCAGACTGTACAATGAGCAGTTCTTC. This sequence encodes CASSPRLYNEQFF.

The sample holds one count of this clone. The CDR3 is CASSQVYGGREKLFF. DNA of the CDR3: TGCGCCAGCAGCCAAGTATACGGAGGACGAGAAAAACTGTTTTTT. The chain carries TRBV4-1 and TRBJ1-4; D is ambiguous. V gave up 1 base and J gave up 8 bases, with 14 bases separating them. The CDR3 length is 15 residues. CDR1 and CDR2 from the germline V gene are MGHRA and YSYEKL.

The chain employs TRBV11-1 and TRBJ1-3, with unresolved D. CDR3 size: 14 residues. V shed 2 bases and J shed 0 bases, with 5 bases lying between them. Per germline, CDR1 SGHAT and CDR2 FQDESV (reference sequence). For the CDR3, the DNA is TGTGCCAGCAGCTTATCCAGCTCTGGAAACACCATATATTTT. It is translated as CASSLSSSGNTIYF.

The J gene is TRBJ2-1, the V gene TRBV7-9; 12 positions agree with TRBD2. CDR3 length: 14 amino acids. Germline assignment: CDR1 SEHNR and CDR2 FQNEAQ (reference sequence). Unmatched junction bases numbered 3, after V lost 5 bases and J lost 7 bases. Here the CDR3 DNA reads TGTGCCAGCAGCCCTAGCGGGGGGGCAAATGAGCAGTTCTTC. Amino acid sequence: CASSPSGGANEQFF.

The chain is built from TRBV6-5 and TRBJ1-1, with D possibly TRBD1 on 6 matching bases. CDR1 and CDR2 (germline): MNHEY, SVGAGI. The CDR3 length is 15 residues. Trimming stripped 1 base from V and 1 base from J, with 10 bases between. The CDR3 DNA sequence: TGTGCCAGCAGTTACTGGGTAGGGGGGAACACTGAAGCTTTCTTT. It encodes CASSYWVGGNTEAFF.

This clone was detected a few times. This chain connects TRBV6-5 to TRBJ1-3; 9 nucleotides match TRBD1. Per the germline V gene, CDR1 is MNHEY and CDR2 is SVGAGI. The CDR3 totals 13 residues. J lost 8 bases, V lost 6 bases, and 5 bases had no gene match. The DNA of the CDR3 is TGTGCCAGCAGGGACAGGGGAGGTCACACCATATATTTT. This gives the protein CASRDRGGHTIYF.

The CDR3 DNA follows: TGTGCCAGCAGCCAAGAAGGGACTCAAGTTAGCACAGATACGCAGTATTTT. Its translation: CASSQEGTQVSTDTQYF. This chain joins TRBV4-2 and TRBJ2-3, with a possible D match to TRBD2 (6 bases). The CDR3 is 17 residues long. Germline V gene lookup returns CDR1 LGHNA and CDR2 YNFKEQ. V was pared by 0 bases and J by 0 bases, with 13 bases between.

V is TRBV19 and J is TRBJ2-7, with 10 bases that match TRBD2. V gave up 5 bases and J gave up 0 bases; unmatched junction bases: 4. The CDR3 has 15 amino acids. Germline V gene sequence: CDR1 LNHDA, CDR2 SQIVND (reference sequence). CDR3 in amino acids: CASSSSGGSSYEQYF. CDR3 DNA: TGTGCCAGTAGTTCTAGCGGGGGTAGCTCCTACGAGCAGTACTTC.

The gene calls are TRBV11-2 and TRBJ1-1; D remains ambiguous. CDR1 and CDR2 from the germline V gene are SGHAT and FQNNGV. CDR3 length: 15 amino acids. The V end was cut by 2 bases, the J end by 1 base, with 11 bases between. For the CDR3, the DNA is TGTGCCAGCAGCTTATTTGGGCAGACGAACACTGAAGCTTTCTTT. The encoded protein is CASSLFGQTNTEAFF. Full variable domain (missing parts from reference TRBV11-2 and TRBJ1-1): EAGVAQSPRYKIIEKRQSVAFWCNPISGHATLYWYQQILGQGPKLLIQFQNNGVVDDSQLPKDRFSAERLKGVDSTLKIQPAKLEDSAVYLCASSLFGQTNTEAFFGQGTRLTVV.

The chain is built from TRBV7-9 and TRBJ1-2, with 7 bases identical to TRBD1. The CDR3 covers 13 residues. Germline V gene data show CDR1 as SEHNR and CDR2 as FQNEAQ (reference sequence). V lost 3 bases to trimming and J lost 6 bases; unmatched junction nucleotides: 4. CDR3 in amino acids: CASSFSQGNGYTF. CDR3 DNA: TGTGCCAGCAGCTTCTCACAGGGGAATGGCTACACCTTC.

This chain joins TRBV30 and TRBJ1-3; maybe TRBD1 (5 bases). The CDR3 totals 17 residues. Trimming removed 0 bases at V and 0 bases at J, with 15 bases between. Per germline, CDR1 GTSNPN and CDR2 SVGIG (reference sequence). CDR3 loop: CAWSVRGTILSGNTIYF. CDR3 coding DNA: TGTGCCTGGAGTGTTAGGGGTACCATCCTCTCTGGAAACACCATATATTTT. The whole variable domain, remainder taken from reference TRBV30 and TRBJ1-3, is SQTIHQWPATLVQPVGSPLSLECTVEGTSNPNLYWYRQAAGRGLQLLFYSVGIGQISSEVPQNLSASRPQDRQFILSSKKLLLSDSGFYLCAWSVRGTILSGNTIYFGEGSWLTVV.

CDR3 sequence (DNA): TGTGCCAGCAGTGAATCAGGCTCCTACGAGCAGTACTTC. Translation: CASSESGSYEQYF. The V call is TRBV2, the J call TRBJ2-7; D is ambiguous. V dropped 2 bases and J dropped 0 bases, with 5 bases sitting between them. CDR1 SNHLY and CDR2 FYNNEI come from the germline V gene. The CDR3 runs to 13 residues.

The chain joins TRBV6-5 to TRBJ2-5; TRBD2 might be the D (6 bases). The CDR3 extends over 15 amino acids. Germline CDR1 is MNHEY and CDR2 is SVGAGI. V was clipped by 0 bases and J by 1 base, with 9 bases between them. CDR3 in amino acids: CASSYSPGGQETQYF. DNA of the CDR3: TGTGCCAGCAGTTACTCGCCCGGGGGCCAAGAGACCCAGTACTTC.

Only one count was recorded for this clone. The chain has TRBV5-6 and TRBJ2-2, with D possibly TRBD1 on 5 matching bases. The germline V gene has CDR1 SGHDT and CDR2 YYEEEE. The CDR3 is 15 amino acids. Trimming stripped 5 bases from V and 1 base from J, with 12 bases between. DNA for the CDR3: TGTGCCAGCAGTAGTCGCAGGGAGAACACCGGGGAGCTGTTTTTT. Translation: CASSSRRENTGELFF.

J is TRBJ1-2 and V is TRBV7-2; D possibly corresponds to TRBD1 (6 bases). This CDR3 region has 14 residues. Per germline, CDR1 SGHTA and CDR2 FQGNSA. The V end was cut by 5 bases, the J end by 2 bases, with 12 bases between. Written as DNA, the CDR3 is TGTGCCAGCAGCGCCAGGGACACCAACTATGGCTACACCTTC. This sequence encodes CASSARDTNYGYTF. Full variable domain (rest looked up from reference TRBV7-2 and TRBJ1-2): GAGVSQSPSNKVTEKGKDVELRCDPISGHTALYWYRQSLGQGLEFLIYFQGNSAPDKSGLPSDRFSAERTGGSVSTLTIQRTQQEDSAVYLCASSARDTNYGYTFGSGTRLTVV.

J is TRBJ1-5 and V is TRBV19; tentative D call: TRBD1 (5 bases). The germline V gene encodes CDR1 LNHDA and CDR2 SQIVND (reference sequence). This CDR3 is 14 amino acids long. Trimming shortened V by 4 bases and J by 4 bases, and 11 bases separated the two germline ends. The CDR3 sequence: CASSTYTGNQPQHF. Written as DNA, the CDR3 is TGTGCCAGTAGTACCTATACAGGTAATCAGCCCCAGCATTTT.

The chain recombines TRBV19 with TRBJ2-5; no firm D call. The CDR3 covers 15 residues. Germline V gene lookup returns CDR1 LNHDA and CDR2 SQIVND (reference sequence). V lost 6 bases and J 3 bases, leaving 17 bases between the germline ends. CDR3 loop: CASRPVSLGEETQYF. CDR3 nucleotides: TGTGCCAGTAGGCCCGTCTCCTTGGGCGAAGAGACCCAGTACTTC.

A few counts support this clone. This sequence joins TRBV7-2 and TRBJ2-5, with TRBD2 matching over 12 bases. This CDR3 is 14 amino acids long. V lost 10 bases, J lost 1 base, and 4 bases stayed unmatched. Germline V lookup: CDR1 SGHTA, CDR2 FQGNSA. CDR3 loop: CATELAGGQETQYF. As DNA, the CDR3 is TGTGCCACTGAACTAGCGGGGGGCCAAGAGACCCAGTACTTC.

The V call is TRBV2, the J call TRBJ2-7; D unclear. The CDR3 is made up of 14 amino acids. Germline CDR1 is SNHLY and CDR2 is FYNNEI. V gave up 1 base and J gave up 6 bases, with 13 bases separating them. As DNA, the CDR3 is TGTGCCAGCAGTGAAGTACTCTCGAGAGGCGAGCAGTACTTC. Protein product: CASSEVLSRGEQYF. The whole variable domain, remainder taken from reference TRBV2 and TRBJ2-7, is EPEVTQTPSHQVTQMGQEVILRCVPISNHLYFYWYRQILGQKVEFLVSFYNNEISEKSEIFDDQFSVERPDGSNFTLKIRSTKLEDSAMYFCASSEVLSRGEQYFGPGTRLTVT.

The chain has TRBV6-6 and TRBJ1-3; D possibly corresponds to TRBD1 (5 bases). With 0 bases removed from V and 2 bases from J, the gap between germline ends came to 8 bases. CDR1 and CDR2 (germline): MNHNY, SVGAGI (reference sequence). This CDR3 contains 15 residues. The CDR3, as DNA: TGTGCCAGCAGTTACTCGGGGGGTACTGGAAACACCATATATTTT. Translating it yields CASSYSGGTGNTIYF.

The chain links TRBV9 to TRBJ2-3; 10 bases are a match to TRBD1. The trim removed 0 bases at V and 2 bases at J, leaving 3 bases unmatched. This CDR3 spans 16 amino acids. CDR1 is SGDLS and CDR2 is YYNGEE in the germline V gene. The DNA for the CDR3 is TGTGCCAGCAGCGTAGGTGGGACAGGGGTCACAGATACGCAGTATTTT. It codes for CASSVGGTGVTDTQYF.

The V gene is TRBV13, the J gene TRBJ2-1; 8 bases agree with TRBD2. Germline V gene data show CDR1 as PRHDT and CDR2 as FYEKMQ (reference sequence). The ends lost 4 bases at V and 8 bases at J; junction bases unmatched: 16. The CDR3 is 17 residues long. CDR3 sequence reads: CASSSTYGGASGHEQFF. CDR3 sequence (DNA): TGTGCCAGCAGCTCGACATACGGGGGGGCATCTGGCCATGAGCAGTTCTTC.

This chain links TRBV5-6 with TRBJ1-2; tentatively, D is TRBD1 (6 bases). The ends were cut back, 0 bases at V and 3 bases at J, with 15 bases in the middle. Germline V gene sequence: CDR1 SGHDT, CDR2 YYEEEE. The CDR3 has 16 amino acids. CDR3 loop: CASSLDSWTEDYGYTF. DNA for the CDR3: TGTGCCAGCAGCTTGGATTCCTGGACAGAGGACTATGGCTACACCTTC.

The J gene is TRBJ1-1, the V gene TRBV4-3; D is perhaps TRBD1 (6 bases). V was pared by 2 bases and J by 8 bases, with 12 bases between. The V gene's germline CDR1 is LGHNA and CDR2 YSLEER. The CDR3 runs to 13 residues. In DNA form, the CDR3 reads TGCGCCAGCAGCCAATACCCTACAGGGGAAGCTTTCTTT. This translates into CASSQYPTGEAFF.

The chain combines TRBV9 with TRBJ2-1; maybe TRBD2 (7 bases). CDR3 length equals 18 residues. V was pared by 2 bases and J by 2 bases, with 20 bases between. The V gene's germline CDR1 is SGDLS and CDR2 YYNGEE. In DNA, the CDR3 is TGTGCCAGCAGCGTCCTGGGCGGGGGCGGGAAGGCCTACAATGAGCAGTTCTTC. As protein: CASSVLGGGGKAYNEQFF.

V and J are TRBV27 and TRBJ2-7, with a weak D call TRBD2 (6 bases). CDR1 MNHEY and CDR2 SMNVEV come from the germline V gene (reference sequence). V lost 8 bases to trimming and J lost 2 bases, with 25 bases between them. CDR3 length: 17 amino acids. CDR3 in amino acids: CASGSSETRDQTYEQYF. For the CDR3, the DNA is TGTGCCAGCGGGAGCTCCGAAACGCGGGACCAGACCTACGAGCAGTACTTC.

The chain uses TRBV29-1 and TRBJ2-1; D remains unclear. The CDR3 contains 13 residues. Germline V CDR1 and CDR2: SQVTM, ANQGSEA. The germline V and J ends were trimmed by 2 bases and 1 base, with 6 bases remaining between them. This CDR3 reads CSVELLSYNEQFF. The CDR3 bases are TGCAGCGTTGAACTTCTATCCTACAATGAGCAGTTCTTC.

CDR3 amino acids: CASSASVAGYNEQFF. The CDR3 DNA is TGCGCCAGCAGCGCCTCTGTTGCCGGCTACAATGAGCAGTTCTTC. The chain is built from TRBV5-1 and TRBJ2-1, with D unclear. The length of the CDR3 is 15 residues. V was pared by 4 bases and J by 3 bases, with 14 bases between. Germline CDR1 SGHRS, CDR2 YFSETQ.

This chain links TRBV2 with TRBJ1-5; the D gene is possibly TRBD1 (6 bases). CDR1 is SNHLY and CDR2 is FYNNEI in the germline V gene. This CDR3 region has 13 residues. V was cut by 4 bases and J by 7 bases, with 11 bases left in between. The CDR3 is CASSAQGLQPQHF. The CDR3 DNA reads TGTGCCAGCAGTGCACAGGGTCTACAGCCCCAGCATTTT.

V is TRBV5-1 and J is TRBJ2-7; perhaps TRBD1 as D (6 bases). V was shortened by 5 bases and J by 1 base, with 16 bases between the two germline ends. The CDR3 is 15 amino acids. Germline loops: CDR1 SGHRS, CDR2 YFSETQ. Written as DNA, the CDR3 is TGCGCCAGCAGACCGGCTGGGACACCGTCCTACGAGCAGTACTTC. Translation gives CASRPAGTPSYEQYF.

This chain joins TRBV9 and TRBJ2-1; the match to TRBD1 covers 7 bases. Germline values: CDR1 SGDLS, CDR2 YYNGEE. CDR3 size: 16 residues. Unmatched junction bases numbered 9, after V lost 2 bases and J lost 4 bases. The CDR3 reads CASSVLQGSKYNEQFF. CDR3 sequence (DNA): TGTGCCAGCAGCGTCCTACAGGGGTCAAAATACAATGAGCAGTTCTTC.

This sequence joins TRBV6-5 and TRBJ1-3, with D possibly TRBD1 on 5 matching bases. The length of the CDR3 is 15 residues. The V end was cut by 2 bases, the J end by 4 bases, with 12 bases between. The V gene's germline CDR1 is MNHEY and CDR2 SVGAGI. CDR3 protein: CASSYPMGHGNTIYF. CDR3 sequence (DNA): TGTGCCAGCAGTTACCCCATGGGGCACGGAAACACCATATATTTT.